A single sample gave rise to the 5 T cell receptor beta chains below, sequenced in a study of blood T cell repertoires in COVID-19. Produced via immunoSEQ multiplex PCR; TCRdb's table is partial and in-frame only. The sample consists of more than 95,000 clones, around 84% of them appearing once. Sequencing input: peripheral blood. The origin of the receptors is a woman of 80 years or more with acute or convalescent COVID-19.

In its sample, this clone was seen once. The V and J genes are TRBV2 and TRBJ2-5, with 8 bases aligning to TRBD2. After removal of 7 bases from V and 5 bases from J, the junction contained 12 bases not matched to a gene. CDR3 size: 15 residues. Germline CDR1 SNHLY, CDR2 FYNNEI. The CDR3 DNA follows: TGTGCCAGCACCCAAGGATATAGCGGGGAGGAGACCCAGTACTTC. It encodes CASTQGYSGEETQYF.

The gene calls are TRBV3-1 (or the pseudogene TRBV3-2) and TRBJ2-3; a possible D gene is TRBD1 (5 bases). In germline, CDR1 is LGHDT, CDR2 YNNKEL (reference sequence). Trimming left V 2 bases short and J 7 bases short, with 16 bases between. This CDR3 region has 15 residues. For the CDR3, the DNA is TGTGCCAGCAGCCAAATCAGTGGGGCAGTGAATACGCAGTATTTT. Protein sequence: CASSQISGAVNTQYF.

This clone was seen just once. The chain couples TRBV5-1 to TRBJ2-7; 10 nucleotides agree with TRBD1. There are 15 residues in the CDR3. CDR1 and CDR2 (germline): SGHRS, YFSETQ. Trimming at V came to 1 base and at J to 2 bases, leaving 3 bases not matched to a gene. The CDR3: CASSLSGQGTYEQYF. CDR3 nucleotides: TGCGCCAGCAGCTTGTCGGGACAGGGGACCTACGAGCAGTACTTC. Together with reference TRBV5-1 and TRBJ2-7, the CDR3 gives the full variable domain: KAGVTQTPRYLIKTRGQQVTLSCSPISGHRSVSWYQQTPGQGLQFLFEYFSETQRNKGNFPGRFSGRQFSNSRSEMNVSTLELGDSALYLCASSLSGQGTYEQYFGPGTRLTVT.

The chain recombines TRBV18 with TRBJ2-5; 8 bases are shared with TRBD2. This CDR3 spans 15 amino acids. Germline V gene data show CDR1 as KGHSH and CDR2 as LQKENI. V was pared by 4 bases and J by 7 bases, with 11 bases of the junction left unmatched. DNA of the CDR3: TGTGCCAGCTCACTCGTTCCGGGACTAGATTTGACCCAGTACTTC. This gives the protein CASSLVPGLDLTQYF.

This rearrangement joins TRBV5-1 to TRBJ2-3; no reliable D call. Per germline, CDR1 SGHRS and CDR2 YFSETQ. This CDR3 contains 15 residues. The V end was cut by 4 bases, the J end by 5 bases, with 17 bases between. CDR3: CASSVMSPPVDTQYF. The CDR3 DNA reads TGCGCCAGCAGCGTTATGTCCCCCCCCGTAGATACGCAGTATTTT.